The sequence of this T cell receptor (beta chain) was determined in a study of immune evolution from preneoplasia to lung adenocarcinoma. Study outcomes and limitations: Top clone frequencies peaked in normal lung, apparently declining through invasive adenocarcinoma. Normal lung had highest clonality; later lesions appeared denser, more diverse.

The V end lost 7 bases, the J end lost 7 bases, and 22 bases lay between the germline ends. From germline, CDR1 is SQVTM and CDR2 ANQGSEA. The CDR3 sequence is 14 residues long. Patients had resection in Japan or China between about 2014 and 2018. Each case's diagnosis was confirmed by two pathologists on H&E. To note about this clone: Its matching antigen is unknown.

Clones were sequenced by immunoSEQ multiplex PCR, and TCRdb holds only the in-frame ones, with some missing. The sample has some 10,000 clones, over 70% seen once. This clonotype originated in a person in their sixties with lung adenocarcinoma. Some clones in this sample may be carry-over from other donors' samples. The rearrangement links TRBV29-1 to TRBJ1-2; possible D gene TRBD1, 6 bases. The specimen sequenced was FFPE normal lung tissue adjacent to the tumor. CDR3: CSAVLGGGRIGYTF. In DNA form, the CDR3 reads TGCAGCGCGGTCCTTGGCGGGGGGCGTATTGGCTACACCTTC.